This T cell receptor beta chain is drawn from a study of blood T cell repertoires in COVID-19. TCRdb's table, derived via immunoSEQ multiplex PCR, lists solely in-frame clones and lacks some. Among about 350,000 clones listed, about nine tenths were seen once. V lost 2 bases and J 4 bases, leaving 8 bases between the germline ends. Germline V gene lookup returns CDR1 SNHLY and CDR2 FYNNEI. This CDR3 contains 13 residues. Researchers sorted participants into cohorts using their self-reported clinical history. This clone was recorded only once. The receptor comes from a woman in her thirties who had been exposed to COVID-19. The chain combines TRBV2 with TRBJ1-2; D is uncertain. The sample was PBMCs or T cells enriched from blood (not recorded which). The CDR3 coding sequence is TGTGCCAGCAGTGAAAAGCGCTTCTATGGCTACACCTTC. The encoded protein is CASSEKRFYGYTF.